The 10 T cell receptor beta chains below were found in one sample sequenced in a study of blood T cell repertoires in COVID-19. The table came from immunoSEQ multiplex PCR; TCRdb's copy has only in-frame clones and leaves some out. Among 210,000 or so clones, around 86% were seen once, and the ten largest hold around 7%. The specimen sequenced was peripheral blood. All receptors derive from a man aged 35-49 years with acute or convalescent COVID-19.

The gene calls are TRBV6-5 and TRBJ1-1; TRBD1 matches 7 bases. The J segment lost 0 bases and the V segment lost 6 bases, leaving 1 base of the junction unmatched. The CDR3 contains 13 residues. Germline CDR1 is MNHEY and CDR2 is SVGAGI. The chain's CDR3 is CASRDRMNTEAFF. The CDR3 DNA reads TGTGCCAGCAGGGACAGGATGAACACTGAAGCTTTCTTT.

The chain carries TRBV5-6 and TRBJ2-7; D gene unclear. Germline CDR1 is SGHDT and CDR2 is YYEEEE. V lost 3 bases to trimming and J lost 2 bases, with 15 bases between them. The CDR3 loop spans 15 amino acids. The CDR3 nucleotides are TGTGCCAGCAGCTCTCCCGAGCCTTTCGCCTACGAGCAGTACTTC. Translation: CASSSPEPFAYEQYF.

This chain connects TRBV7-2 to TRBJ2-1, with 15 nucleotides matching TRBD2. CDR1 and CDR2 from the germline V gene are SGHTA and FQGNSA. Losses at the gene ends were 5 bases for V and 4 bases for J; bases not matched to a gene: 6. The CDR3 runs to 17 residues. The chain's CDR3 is CASSHGLAGGSYNEQFF. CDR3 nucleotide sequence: TGTGCCAGCAGCCACGGACTAGCGGGGGGGTCTTACAATGAGCAGTTCTTC.

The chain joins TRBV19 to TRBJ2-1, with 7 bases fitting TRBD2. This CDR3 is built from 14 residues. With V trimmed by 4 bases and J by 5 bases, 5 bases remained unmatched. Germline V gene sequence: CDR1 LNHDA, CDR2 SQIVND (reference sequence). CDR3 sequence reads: CASSNWGGDNEQFF. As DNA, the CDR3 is TGTGCCAGTAGTAATTGGGGGGGAGACAATGAGCAGTTCTTC. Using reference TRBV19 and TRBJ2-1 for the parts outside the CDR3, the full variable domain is DGGITQSPKYLFRKEGQNVTLSCEQNLNHDAMYWYRQDPGQGLRLIYYSQIVNDFQKGDIAEGYSVSREKKESFPLTVTSAQKNPTAFYLCASSNWGGDNEQFFGPGTRLTVL.

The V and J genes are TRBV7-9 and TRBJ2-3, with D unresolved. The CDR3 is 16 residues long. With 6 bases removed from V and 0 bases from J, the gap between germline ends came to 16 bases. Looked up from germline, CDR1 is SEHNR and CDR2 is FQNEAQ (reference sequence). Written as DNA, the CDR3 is TGTGCCAGCAGAGCCCTCCCTGGCAGGAGCACAGATACGCAGTATTTT. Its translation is CASRALPGRSTDTQYF.

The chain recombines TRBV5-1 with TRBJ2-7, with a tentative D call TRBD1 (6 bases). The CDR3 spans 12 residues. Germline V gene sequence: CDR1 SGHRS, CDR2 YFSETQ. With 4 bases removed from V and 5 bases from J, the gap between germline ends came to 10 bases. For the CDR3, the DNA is TGCGCCAGCAGCCAAAACAGGGACGAGCAGTACTTC. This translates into CASSQNRDEQYF.

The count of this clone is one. CDR3 nucleotides: TGCGCCAGCAGCCAGGCACCACGCCGTAACGGGTGGGCTTTCTTT. It codes for CASSQAPRRNGWAFF. The rearrangement links TRBV4-1 to TRBJ1-1; D is unresolved. The V and J ends lost 3 bases and 11 bases respectively, with 22 bases between them. From germline, CDR1 is MGHRA and CDR2 YSYEKL. The CDR3 sequence is 15 residues long.

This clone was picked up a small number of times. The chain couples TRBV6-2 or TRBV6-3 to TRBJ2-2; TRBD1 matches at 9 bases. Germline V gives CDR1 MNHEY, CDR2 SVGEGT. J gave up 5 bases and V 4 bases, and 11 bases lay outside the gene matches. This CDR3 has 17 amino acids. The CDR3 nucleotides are TGTGCCAGCAGTTTTCTCCCGGGACAGGGTGGGACCGGGGAGCTGTTTTTT. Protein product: CASSFLPGQGGTGELFF.

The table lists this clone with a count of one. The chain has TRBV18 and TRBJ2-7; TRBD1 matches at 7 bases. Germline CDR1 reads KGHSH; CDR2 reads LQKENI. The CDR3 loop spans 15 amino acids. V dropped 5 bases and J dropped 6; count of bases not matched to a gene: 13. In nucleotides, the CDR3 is TGTGCCAGCTCATATCCGGGACAGACTTCTGTCGAGCAGTACTTC. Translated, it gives CASSYPGQTSVEQYF.

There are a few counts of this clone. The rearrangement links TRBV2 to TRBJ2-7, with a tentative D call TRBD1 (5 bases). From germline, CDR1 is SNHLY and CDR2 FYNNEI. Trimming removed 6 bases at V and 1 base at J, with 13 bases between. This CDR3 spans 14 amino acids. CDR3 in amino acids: CASSDEQASYEQYF. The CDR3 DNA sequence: TGTGCCAGCAGCGACGAACAGGCATCCTACGAGCAGTACTTC.